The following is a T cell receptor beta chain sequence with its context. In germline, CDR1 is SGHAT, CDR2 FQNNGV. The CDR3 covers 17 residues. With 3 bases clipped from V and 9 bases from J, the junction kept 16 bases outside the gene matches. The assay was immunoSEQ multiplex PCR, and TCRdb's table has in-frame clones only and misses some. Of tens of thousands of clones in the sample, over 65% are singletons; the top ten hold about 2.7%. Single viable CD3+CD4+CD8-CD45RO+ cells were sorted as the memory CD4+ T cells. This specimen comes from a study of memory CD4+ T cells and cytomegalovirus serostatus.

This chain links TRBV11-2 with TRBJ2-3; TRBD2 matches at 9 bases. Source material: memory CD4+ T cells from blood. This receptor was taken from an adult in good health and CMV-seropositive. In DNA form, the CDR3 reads TGTGCCAGCAGCTTTAACGGTCTGGCGGGAGGGCCGTCCACGCAGTATTTT. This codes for CASSFNGLAGGPSTQYF. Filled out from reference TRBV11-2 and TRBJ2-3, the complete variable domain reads EAGVAQSPRYKIIEKRQSVAFWCNPISGHATLYWYQQILGQGPKLLIQFQNNGVVDDSQLPKDRFSAERLKGVDSTLKIQPAKLEDSAVYLCASSFNGLAGGPSTQYFGPGTRLTVL.